The source of this T cell receptor (beta chain) is a study of blood T cell repertoires in COVID-19. J was trimmed by 4 bases and V by 7 bases; bases with no gene match: 9. The length of the CDR3 is 16 residues. CDR1 MDHEN and CDR2 SYDVKM come from the germline V gene. Clones were sequenced by immunoSEQ multiplex PCR, and TCRdb holds only the in-frame ones, with some missing. The sample has some 300,000 clones; around 90% are singletons. The sample consisted of PBMCs or T cells enriched from blood (not recorded which). This sequence joins TRBV28 and TRBJ2-1, with 11 bases matching TRBD2. This TCR came from a woman aged 55-69 years in a cohort exposed to, infected with or recovered from COVID-19 (not recorded which). CDR3 in DNA: TGTGCCAGCACCCTTGTAGCGGGAGGGCTATACAATGAGCAGTTCTTC. This translates into CASTLVAGGLYNEQFF.